The next 17 T cell receptor beta chains were all read from a single sample in a study of shared clonotypes between healthy human individuals. The assay was immunoSEQ multiplex PCR, and TCRdb's table has in-frame clones only and misses some. Seen here are around 2,000,000 clones, over 85% observed once, and the top ten hold 0.9% to 1.3%. Naive CD8 cells lacked CD45RO, underwent positive selection for CCR7 and left out terminally differentiated effector memory CD45RA+ cells. The specimen was naive CD8+ T cells sorted from blood. All receptors derive from a man between 18 and 35 years old in good health.

This clone appeared a single time. The chain is built from TRBV10-2 and TRBJ2-1; D is ambiguous. Trimming took 4 bases from V and 1 from J, leaving 8 bases between them. This CDR3 spans 14 amino acids. Germline values: CDR1 WSHSY, CDR2 SAAADI. The CDR3 sequence: CASSVASSYNEQFF. The CDR3 nucleotides are TGCGCCAGCAGTGTCGCTAGTTCCTACAATGAGCAGTTCTTC.

CDR3 residues: CASSYVRVYSYEQYF. The CDR3 DNA reads as TGTGCCAGCAGTTACGTCAGGGTCTACTCCTACGAGCAGTACTTC. The genes are TRBV6-5 and TRBJ2-7; possible D gene TRBD1, 5 bases. CDR3 size: 15 residues. Per germline, CDR1 MNHEY and CDR2 SVGAGI. V was shortened by 2 bases and J by 0 bases, with 11 bases between the two germline ends.

As DNA, the CDR3 is TGTGCCAGCAGCTTAGATGCGAGAGAGACCCAGTACTTC. It encodes CASSLDARETQYF. V usage is TRBV7-2 and J usage is TRBJ2-5, with D unresolved. The V end was cut by 1 base, the J end by 4 bases, with 7 bases between. This CDR3 spans 13 amino acids. From germline, CDR1 is SGHTA and CDR2 FQGNSA.

This clone was detected only once. The chain is built from TRBV4-1 and TRBJ1-1; 10 nucleotides match TRBD1. The V segment lost 4 bases and the J segment 5 bases; nucleotides outside the gene matches: 7. The germline gives CDR1 MGHRA, CDR2 YSYEKL. The CDR3 is made up of 15 amino acids. The CDR3 DNA is TGCGCCAGCAGCCGGGAAGACAGGGGGCTAACTGAAGCTTTCTTT. It is translated as CASSREDRGLTEAFF.

This rearrangement joins TRBV9 to TRBJ1-1; TRBD1 agrees at 8 bases. V lost 0 bases, J lost 0 bases, and 7 bases stayed unmatched. The CDR3 length is 17 residues. Germline CDR1 and CDR2: SGDLS and YYNGEE. CDR3 in DNA: TGTGCCAGCAGCGTAGAAGGACAGGGCCGCATGAACACTGAAGCTTTCTTT. This codes for CASSVEGQGRMNTEAFF. Combining the CDR3 with reference TRBV9 and TRBJ1-1 gives the whole variable domain DSGVTQTPKHLITATGQRVTLRCSPRSGDLSVYWYQQSLDQGLQFLIQYYNGEERAKGNILERFSAQQFPDLHSELNLSSLELGDSALYFCASSVEGQGRMNTEAFFGQGTRLTVV.

The chain employs TRBV4-3 and TRBJ2-3; D gene uncertain. Germline V gene data show CDR1 as LGHNA and CDR2 as YSLEER. Trimming took off 7 bases at V and 5 bases at J, with 16 bases between the two ends. The CDR3 spans 14 residues. For the CDR3, the DNA is TGCGCCAGCAAGGCTAGTGGGTTAGGAGATACGCAGTATTTT. Translated, it gives CASKASGLGDTQYF.

The rearrangement joins TRBV7-9 to TRBJ2-7; TRBD2 matches 7 bases. CDR1 is SEHNR, CDR2 FQNEAQ, per germline (reference sequence). V dropped 5 bases and J dropped 2; count of bases not matched to a gene: 3. There are 13 residues in the CDR3. The CDR3 sequence is CASSIGTTYEQYF. CDR3 coding DNA: TGTGCCAGCAGCATTGGGACTACCTACGAGCAGTACTTC.

This clone was counted once. This clone may be a read error of a much larger clone one base away. V usage is TRBV15 and J usage is TRBJ1-5; 7 bases match TRBD1. The germline V gene encodes CDR1 LNHNV and CDR2 YYDKDF (reference sequence). The V gene end was trimmed by 4 bases and the J gene end by 0 bases; junction bases not matched to a gene: 3. The CDR3 consists of 15 residues. The chain's CDR3 is CATSIQGYSNQPQHF. The DNA of the CDR3 is TGTGCCACCAGCATACAGGGGTATAGCAATCAGCCCCAGCATTTT.

This sequence joins TRBV7-6 and TRBJ2-1, with D possibly being TRBD2 (6 bases). This CDR3 spans 17 amino acids. CDR1 is SGHVS, CDR2 FNYEAQ, per germline. V lost 5 bases and J lost 1, with 18 bases in between. CDR3 in amino acids: CASSPLRGESSYNEQFF. The CDR3 DNA reads TGTGCCAGCAGCCCGCTTCGCGGGGAGTCGTCCTACAATGAGCAGTTCTTC.

This chain connects TRBV28 to TRBJ2-7; maybe TRBD2 (5 bases). Germline CDR1 is MDHEN and CDR2 is SYDVKM. The CDR3 is 15 residues long. V was pared by 5 bases and J by 3 bases, with 17 bases between. In DNA form, the CDR3 reads TGTGCCAGCAGTAGAGGGATCGGGTTCCACTACGAGCAGTACTTC. The encoded protein is CASSRGIGFHYEQYF.

The V gene is TRBV27, the J gene TRBJ2-7; D is uncertain. The CDR3 length is 13 residues. Germline V lookup: CDR1 MNHEY, CDR2 SMNVEV (reference sequence). With 2 bases removed from V and 7 bases from J, the gap between germline ends came to 12 bases. The CDR3 DNA is TGTGCCAGCAGTTTAAAGGCTGCGAGGGAGCAGTACTTC. Translation: CASSLKAAREQYF.

About this clone itself: A read error is possible here, since a much larger clone lies one base away. Additional DNA sequences in this sample encode the identical CDR3. This chain links TRBV7-9 with TRBJ1-1; the D is unclear. The CDR3 sequence is 11 residues long. Deletions cut 0 bases from V and 5 bases from J, with 1 base between. The germline CDR1 and CDR2 sequences are SEHNR and FQNEAQ (reference sequence). The CDR3 DNA reads TGTGCCAGCAGCTTAGCTACTGAAGCTTTCTTT. Translated: CASSLATEAFF. Combining the CDR3 with reference TRBV7-9 and TRBJ1-1 gives the whole variable domain DTGVSQNPRHKITKRGQNVTFRCDPISEHNRLYWYRQTLGQGPEFLTYFQNEAQLEKSRLLSDRFSAERPKGSFSTLEIQRTEQGDSAMYLCASSLATEAFFGQGTRLTVV.

V gene TRBV4-1 combines with J gene TRBJ2-5; 9 bases are shared with TRBD1. From germline, CDR1 is MGHRA and CDR2 YSYEKL. The ends lost 1 base at V and 5 bases at J; junction bases unmatched: 5. This CDR3 has 15 residues. Written as DNA, the CDR3 is TGCGCCAGCAGCCAAGTAACAGGGGGCCAGGAGACCCAGTACTTC. It codes for CASSQVTGGQETQYF.

The chain carries TRBV9 and TRBJ2-4; D is ambiguous. The CDR3 spans 14 residues. Germline assignment: CDR1 SGDLS and CDR2 YYNGEE. V lost 0 bases and J lost 0, with 4 bases in between. The CDR3 DNA reads TGTGCCAGCAGCGTAGACCTAGCCAAAAACATTCAGTACTTC. Its protein is CASSVDLAKNIQYF.

With regard to this clone: Other DNA sequences within the sample encode an identical CDR3. This chain joins TRBV19 and TRBJ2-7; no reliable D call. Germline-derived CDR1 and CDR2 are LNHDA and SQIVND (reference sequence). The CDR3 is made up of 13 amino acids. V was trimmed by 5 bases and J by 0 bases, leaving 8 bases between them. CDR3 bases: TGTGCCAGTAGTGCGAGGCCCTCCTACGAGCAGTACTTC. As protein: CASSARPSYEQYF.

The chain uses TRBV2 and TRBJ1-2; a possible D gene is TRBD1 (5 bases). V shed 10 bases and J shed 0 bases, with 12 bases lying between them. The germline V gene encodes CDR1 SNHLY and CDR2 FYNNEI. This CDR3 region has 13 residues. The CDR3 protein is CATEDRTNYGYTF. CDR3 coding DNA: TGTGCCACCGAAGACAGAACTAACTATGGCTACACCTTC. Based on the CDR3 plus reference TRBV2 and TRBJ1-2, the full variable domain is EPEVTQTPSHQVTQMGQEVILRCVPISNHLYFYWYRQILGQKVEFLVSFYNNEISEKSEIFDDQFSVERPDGSNFTLKIRSTKLEDSAMYFCATEDRTNYGYTFGSGTRLTVV.

Here the CDR3 DNA reads TGTGCCAGCTCGGGGACTAGCGGGCTCGAGCAGTTCTTC. The encoded protein is CASSGTSGLEQFF. This chain joins TRBV18 and TRBJ2-1; 12 bases line up with TRBD2. The ends lost 6 bases at V and 10 bases at J; junction bases unmatched: 4. CDR3 length: 13 amino acids. In germline, CDR1 is KGHSH, CDR2 LQKENI.